This TCR beta chain was documented in a study of CD8 T cells in Susac syndrome. The CDR3 totals 15 residues. Germline lookup yields CDR1 LNHNV and CDR2 YYDKDF (reference sequence). V lost 5 bases to trimming and J lost 4 bases; unmatched junction nucleotides: 6. Random hexamers primed reverse transcription of about 0.45 to 1 ug RNA. A multiplex approach, immunoSEQ multiplex PCR, amplified TCR beta CDR3 across 54 Vbeta and 13 Jbeta. TCRdb used MiXCR to reprocess the immunoSEQ multiplex PCR reads, holding one entry per CDR3 protein. Altogether under 250,000 distinct CDR3 sequences are present, about 95% being singletons, with the ten largest covering 0.15%.

The sequenced sample was CD4+ T cells from PBMCs. This sequence originates from a human donor with Susac syndrome. The chain has TRBV15 and TRBJ2-2, with 8 bases that match TRBD1. The CDR3 here is CATSPDRAGTGELFF. Here the CDR3 DNA reads TGTGCCACCAGCCCGGACAGGGCGGGCACCGGGGAGCTGTTTTTT.